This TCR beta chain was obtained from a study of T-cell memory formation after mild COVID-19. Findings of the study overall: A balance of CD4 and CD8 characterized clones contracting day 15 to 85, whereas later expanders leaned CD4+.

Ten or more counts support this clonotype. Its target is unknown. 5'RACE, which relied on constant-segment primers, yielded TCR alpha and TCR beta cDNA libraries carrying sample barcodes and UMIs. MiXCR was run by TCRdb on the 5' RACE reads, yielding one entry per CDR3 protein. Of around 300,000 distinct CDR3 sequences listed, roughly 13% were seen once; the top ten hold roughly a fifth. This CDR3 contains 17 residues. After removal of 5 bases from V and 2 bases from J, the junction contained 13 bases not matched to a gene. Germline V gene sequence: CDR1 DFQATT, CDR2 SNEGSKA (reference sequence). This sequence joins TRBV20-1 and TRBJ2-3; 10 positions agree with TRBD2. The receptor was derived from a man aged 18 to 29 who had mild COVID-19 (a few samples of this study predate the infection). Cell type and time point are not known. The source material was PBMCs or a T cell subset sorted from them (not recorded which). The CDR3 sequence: CSAPLSLAGGYTDTQYF. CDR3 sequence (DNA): TGCAGTGCTCCCCTTTCTTTAGCGGGGGGCTACACAGATACGCAGTATTTT.